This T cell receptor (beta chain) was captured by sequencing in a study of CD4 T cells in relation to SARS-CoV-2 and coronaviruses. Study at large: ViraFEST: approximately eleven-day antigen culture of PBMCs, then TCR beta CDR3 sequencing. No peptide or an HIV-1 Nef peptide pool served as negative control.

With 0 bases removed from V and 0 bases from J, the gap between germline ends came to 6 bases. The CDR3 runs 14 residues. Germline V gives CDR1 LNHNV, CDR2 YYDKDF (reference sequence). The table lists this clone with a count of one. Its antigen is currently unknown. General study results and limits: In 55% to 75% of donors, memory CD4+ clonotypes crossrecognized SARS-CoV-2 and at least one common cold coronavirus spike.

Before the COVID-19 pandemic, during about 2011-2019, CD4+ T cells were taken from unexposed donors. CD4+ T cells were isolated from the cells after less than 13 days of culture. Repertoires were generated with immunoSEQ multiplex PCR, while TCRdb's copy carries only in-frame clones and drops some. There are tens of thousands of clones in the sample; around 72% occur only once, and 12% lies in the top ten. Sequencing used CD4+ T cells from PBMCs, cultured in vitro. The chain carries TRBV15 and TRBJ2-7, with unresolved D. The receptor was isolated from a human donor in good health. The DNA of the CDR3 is TGTGCCACCAGCAGAGATCTAGACTCCTACGAGCAGTACTTC. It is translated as CATSRDLDSYEQYF.